This T cell receptor beta chain comes out of a study of cytomegalovirus exposure and HLA in healthy donors. The CDR3 length is 17 residues. Trimming stripped 4 bases from V and 0 bases from J, with 16 bases between. Germline CDR1 reads SGHTA; CDR2 reads FQGTGA. This clone occurred a few times. Antigen unknown. Whole-study results and caveats: The Asian-associated ancestry cluster reportedly had fewer N-insertions than the approximately 690-donor mean in a later analysis. Researchers reported that three CMV-associated chains were confirmed in vitro as CMV antigen-specific. Whilst most TCR sequences proved rare, a subset of public TCRs occurred across many donors.

The PCR was carried out with 60 Vbeta primers and 13 Jbeta primers. TCRdb keeps only in-frame clones here, not all; method: immunoSEQ multiplex PCR. The data hold under 150,000 clones, with about 70% observed a single time. The rearrangement uses TRBV7-3 and TRBJ2-1; a weak D match, TRBD1 (5 bases). The sequence was obtained from a woman in her sixties in good health and CMV-seropositive. The sequenced material came from PBMCs. The CDR3 sequence is CASSSLGSRVSYNEQFF. CDR3 nucleotides: TGTGCCAGCAGCTCGTTAGGATCCAGGGTCTCCTACAATGAGCAGTTCTTC.